This note documents a single T cell receptor (beta chain) sequence. Original processing methods: Amplified reference gene primers provided the basis for estimating nucleated cell counts. The table came from immunoSEQ multiplex PCR; TCRdb's copy has only in-frame clones and leaves some out. Clone size and V and J calls were adopted from that table, with D and trimming inferred from the DNA. The sample gives about 120,000 clones, around 80% of which show up once; less than 7.5% is in the top ten. This sample was included in a study of blood T cell repertoires in COVID-19. At the level of the study: Sample material is recorded as cDNA or gDNA derived from T cells, B-cell-depleted T cells, or PBMCs.

CDR3 size: 22 residues. Germline assignment: CDR1 LNHNV and CDR2 YYDKDF (reference sequence). V was shortened by 2 bases and J by 0 bases, with 28 bases between the two germline ends. V and J are TRBV15 and TRBJ2-2, with D hard to call. This sequence originates from a man between 70 and 80 years old with acute or convalescent COVID-19. The sequenced sample was peripheral blood. This chain's CDR3 is CATSRTKKCMGSFVANTGELFF. The DNA of the CDR3 is TGTGCCACCAGCAGAACTAAAAAATGCATGGGTAGTTTTGTGGCGAACACCGGGGAGCTGTTTTTT.